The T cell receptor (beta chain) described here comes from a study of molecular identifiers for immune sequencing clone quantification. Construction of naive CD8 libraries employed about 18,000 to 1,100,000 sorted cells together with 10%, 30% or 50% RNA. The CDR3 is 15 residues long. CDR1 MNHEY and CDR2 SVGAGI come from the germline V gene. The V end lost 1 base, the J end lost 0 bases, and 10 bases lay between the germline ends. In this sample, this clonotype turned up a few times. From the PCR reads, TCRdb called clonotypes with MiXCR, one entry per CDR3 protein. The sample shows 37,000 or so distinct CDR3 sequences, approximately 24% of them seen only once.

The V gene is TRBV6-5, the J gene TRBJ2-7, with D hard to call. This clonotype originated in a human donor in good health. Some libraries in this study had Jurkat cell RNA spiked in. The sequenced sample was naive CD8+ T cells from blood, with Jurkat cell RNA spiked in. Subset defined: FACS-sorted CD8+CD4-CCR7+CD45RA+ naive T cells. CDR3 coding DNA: TGTGCCAGCAGTTACTTTTTTGGGGACTCCTACGAGCAGTACTTC. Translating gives CASSYFFGDSYEQYF.